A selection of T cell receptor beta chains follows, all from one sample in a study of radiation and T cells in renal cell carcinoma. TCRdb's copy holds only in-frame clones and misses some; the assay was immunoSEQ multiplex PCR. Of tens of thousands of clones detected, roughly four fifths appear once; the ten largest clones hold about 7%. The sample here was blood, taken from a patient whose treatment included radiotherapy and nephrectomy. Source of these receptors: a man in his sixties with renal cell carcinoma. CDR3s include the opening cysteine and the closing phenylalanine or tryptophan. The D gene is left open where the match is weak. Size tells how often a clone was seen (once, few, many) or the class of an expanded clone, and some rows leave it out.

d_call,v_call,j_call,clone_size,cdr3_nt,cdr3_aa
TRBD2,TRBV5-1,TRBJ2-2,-,TGCGCCAGCAGCTATACGGGAGGAATCACCGGGGAGCTGTTTTTT,CASSYTGGITGELFF
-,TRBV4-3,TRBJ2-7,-,TGCGCCAGCAGCCAAGAGCCAGCCTCCCCCCACGAGCAGTACTTC,CASSQEPASPHEQYF
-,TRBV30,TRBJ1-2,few,TGTGCCTGGAGTGTAAGGGGGTCTGATGGCTACACCTTC,CAWSVRGSDGYTF
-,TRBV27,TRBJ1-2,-,TGTGCCAGCAGTTTATTGGGTCGGACAGCAAAGTATGGCTACACCTTC,CASSLLGRTAKYGYTF
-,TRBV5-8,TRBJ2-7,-,TGTGCCAGCAGCTTGGCCACAGCGTCAAGGGGCAACTACGAGCAGTACTTC,CASSLATASRGNYEQYF
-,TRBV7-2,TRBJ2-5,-,TGTGCCAGCAGCTTTGACCCTGGGGGGGCTGAGACCCAGTACTTC,CASSFDPGGAETQYF
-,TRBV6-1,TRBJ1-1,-,TGTGCCAGCAGTGAGAGCCTCTTGAACACTGAAGCTTTCTTT,CASSESLLNTEAFF
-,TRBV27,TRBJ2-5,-,TGTGCCAGCAGACCATGGGACATAGGAAGAGAGACCCAGTACTTC,CASRPWDIGRETQYF
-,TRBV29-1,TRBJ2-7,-,TGCAGCGTTGACGACACGTTTGGGCAGTACTTC,CSVDDTFGQYF
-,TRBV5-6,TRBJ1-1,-,TGTGCCAGCAGGACCCCCGGAGGAAACACTGAAGCTTTCTTT,CASRTPGGNTEAFF
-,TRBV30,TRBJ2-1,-,TGTGCCTGGAGTGTTCGAGGGGATGAGCAGTTCTTC,CAWSVRGDEQFF
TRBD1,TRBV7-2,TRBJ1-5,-,TGTGCCAGCAGCTTGACAGGGGGCGCGGGCACAGGGCAGCCCCAGCATTTT,CASSLTGGAGTGQPQHF
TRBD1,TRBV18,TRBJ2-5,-,TGTGCCAGCGGTAGACAGGGGGCAACAGAGACCCAGTACTTC,CASGRQGATETQYF
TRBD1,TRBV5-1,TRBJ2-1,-,TGCGCCAGCAGCTCGCTAACGGGACAGACATACAATGAGCAGTTCTTC,CASSSLTGQTYNEQFF
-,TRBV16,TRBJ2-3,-,TGTGCCAGCAGCCTGGGTACCCATATCACAGATACGCAGTATTTT,CASSLGTHITDTQYF
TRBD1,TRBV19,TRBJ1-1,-,TGTGCCAGTAGTACCCAGGGACAGCTTGAAGCTTTCTTT,CASSTQGQLEAFF
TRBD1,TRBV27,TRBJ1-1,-,TGTGCCAGCAGATCAGGGGGGGCTGAAGCTTTCTTT,CASRSGGAEAFF
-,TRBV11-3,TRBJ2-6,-,TGTGCCAGCAGCTTAACATTCCGGGACTCTGGGGCCAACGTCCTGACTTTC,CASSLTFRDSGANVLTF